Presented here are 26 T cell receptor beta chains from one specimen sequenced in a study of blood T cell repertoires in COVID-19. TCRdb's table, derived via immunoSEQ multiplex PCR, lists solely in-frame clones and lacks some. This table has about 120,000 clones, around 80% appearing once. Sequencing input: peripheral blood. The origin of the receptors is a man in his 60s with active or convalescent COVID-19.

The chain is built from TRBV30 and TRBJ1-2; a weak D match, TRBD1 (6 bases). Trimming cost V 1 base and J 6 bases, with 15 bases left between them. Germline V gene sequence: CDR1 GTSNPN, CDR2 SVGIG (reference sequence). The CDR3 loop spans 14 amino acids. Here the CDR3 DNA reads TGTGCCTGGAGTGGGGACACTTTAACGGATGGCTACACCTTC. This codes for CAWSGDTLTDGYTF.

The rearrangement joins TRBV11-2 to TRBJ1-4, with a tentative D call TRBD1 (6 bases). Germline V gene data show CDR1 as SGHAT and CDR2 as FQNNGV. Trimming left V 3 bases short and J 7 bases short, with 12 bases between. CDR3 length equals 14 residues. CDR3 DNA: TGTGCCAGCAGCTTTTATCGCAGGGGTGAAAAACTGTTTTTT. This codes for CASSFYRRGEKLFF.

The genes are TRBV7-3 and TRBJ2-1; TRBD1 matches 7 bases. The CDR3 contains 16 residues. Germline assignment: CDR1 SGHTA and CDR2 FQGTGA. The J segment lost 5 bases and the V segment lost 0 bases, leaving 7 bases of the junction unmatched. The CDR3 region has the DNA TGTGCCAGCAGCTTAACGATGGCAGGGGGTGACAATGAGCAGTTCTTC. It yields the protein CASSLTMAGGDNEQFF. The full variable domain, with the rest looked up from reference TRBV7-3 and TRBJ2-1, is GAGVSQTPSNKVTEKGKYVELRCDPISGHTALYWYRQSLGQGPEFLIYFQGTGAADDSGLPNDRFFAVRPEGSVSTLKIQRTERGDSAVYLCASSLTMAGGDNEQFFGPGTRLTVL.

The CDR3 nucleotides read TGTGCCAGCTCACCAGAACGGTTTGGGAGCTACAATGAGCAGTTCTTC. Translating it yields CASSPERFGSYNEQFF. This chain joins TRBV18 and TRBJ2-1; D might be TRBD2 (5 bases). Per the germline V gene, CDR1 is KGHSH and CDR2 is LQKENI. Trimming took 2 bases from V and 3 from J, leaving 14 bases between them. The CDR3 has 16 amino acids.

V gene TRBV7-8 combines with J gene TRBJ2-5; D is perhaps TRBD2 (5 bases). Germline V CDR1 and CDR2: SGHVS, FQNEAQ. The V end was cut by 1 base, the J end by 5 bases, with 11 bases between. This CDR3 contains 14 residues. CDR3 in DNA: TGTGCCAGCAGCTTAGAAGCACTAGGGGAGACCCAGTACTTC. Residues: CASSLEALGETQYF. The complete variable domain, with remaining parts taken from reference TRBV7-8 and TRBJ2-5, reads GAGVSQSPRYKVAKRGQDVALRCDPISGHVSLFWYQQALGQGPEFLTYFQNEAQLDKSGLPSDRFFAERPEGSVSTLKIQRTQQEDSAVYLCASSLEALGETQYFGPGTRLLVL.

The CDR3 sequence: CASGGQGQDSYEQYF. The CDR3, as DNA: TGCGCCAGCGGTGGACAAGGACAGGACTCCTACGAGCAGTACTTC. The chain links TRBV5-1 to TRBJ2-7, with TRBD1 matching over 7 bases. The CDR3 has 15 residues. The ends lost 7 bases at V and 0 bases at J; junction bases unmatched: 10. The germline CDR1 and CDR2 sequences are SGHRS and YFSETQ.

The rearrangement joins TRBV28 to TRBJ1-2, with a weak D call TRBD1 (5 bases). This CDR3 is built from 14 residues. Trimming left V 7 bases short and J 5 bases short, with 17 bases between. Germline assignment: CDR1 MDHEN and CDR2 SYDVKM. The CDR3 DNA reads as TGTGCCAGCACTCCACAGGTGAAACTTTATGGCTACACCTTC. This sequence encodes CASTPQVKLYGYTF.

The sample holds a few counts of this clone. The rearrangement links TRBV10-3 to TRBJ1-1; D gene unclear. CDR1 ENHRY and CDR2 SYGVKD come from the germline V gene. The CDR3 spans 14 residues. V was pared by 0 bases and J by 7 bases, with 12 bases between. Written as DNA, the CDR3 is TGTGCCATCAGTGAGTCGACGGGGTCGGATGAAGCTTTCTTT. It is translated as CAISESTGSDEAFF.

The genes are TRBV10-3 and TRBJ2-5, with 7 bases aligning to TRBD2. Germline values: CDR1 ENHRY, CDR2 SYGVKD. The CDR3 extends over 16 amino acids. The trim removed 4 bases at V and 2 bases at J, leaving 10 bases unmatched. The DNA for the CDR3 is TGTGCCATCAGTGGGGCCGGGCGGGGGAGGCAAGAGACCCAGTACTTC. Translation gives CAISGAGRGRQETQYF.

The chain's CDR3 is CASSQDNKGDLANTGELFF. Written as DNA, the CDR3 is TGCGCCAGCAGCCAAGATAATAAGGGGGATTTAGCGAACACCGGGGAGCTGTTTTTT. This chain connects TRBV4-3 to TRBJ2-2; a weak D match, TRBD1 (6 bases). The CDR3 totals 19 residues. Germline V CDR1 and CDR2: LGHNA, YSLEER. The V end was cut by 0 bases, the J end by 0 bases, with 17 bases between.

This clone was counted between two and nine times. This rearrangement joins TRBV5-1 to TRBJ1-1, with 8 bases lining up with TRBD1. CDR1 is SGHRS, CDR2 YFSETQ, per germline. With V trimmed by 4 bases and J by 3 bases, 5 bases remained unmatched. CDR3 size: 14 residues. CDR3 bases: TGCGCCAGCAGCGGACAGGGCTATGACACTGAAGCTTTCTTT. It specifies CASSGQGYDTEAFF.

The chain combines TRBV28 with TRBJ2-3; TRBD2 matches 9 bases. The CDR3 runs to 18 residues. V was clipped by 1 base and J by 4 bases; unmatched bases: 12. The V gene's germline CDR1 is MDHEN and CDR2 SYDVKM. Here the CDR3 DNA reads TGTGCCAGCAGTTTATCCGCCTTAATAGCGGGAGAGGCAGATACGCAGTATTTT. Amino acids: CASSLSALIAGEADTQYF.

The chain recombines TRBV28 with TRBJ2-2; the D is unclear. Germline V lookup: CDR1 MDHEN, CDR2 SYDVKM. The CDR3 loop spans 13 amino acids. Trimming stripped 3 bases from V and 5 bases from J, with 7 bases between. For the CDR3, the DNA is TGTGCCAGCAGTTTGTCCGGTACCGGGGAGCTGTTTTTT. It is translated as CASSLSGTGELFF.

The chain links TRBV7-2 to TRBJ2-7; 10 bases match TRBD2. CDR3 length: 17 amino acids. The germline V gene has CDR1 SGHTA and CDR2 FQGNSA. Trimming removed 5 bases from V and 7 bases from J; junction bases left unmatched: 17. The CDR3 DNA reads TGTGCCAGCAGCCCCAGCAGAGGAGCGGGAGGGCCTCAAGAGCAGTACTTC. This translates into CASSPSRGAGGPQEQYF. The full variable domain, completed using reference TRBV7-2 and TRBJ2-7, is GAGVSQSPSNKVTEKGKDVELRCDPISGHTALYWYRQSLGQGLEFLIYFQGNSAPDKSGLPSDRFSAERTGGSVSTLTIQRTQQEDSAVYLCASSPSRGAGGPQEQYFGPGTRLTVT.

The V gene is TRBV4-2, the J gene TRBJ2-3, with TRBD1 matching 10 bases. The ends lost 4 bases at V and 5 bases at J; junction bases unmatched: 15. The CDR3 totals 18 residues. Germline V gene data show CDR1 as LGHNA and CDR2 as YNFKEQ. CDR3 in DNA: TGTGCCAGCAGCCTAACCGGGGACCGGGACAGGGGATTAGATACGCAGTATTTT. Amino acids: CASSLTGDRDRGLDTQYF.

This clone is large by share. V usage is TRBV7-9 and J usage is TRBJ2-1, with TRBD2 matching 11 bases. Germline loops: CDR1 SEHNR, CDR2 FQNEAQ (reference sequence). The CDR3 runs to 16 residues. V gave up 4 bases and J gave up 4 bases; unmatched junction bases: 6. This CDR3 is CASSSMTSGIYNEQFF. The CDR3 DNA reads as TGTGCCAGCAGCTCGATGACTAGCGGGATTTACAATGAGCAGTTCTTC.

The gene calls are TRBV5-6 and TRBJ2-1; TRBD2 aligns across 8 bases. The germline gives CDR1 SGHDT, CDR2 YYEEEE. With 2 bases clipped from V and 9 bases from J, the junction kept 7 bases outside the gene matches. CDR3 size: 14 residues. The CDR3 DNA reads TGTGCCAGCAGCTTAGGTATAGCGGGACGTGAGCAGTTCTTC. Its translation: CASSLGIAGREQFF.

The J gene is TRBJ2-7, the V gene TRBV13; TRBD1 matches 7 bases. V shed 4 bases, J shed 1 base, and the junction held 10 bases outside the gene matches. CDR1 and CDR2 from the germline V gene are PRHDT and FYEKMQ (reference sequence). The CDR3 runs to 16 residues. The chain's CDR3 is CASSSRTGFPSYEQYF. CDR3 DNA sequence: TGTGCCAGCAGCTCCAGGACAGGATTCCCTTCCTACGAGCAGTACTTC.

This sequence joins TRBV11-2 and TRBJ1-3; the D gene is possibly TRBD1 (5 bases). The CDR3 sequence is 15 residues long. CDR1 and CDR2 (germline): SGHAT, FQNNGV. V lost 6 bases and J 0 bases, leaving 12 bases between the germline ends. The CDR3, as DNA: TGTGCCAGCAGGGGCGGGGGTAACTCTGGAAACACCATATATTTT. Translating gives CASRGGGNSGNTIYF.

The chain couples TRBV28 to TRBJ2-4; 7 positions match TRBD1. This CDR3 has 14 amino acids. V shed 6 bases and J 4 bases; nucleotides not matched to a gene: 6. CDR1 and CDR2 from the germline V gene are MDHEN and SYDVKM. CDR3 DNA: TGTGCCAGCAGACTTCAGGGGGAGAAAAACATTCAGTACTTC. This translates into CASRLQGEKNIQYF.

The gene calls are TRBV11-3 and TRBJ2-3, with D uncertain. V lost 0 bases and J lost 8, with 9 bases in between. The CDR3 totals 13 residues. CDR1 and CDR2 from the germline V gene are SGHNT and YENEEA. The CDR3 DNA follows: TGTGCCAGCAGCTTAGATTCCAGAGGTACGCAGTATTTT. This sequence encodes CASSLDSRGTQYF.

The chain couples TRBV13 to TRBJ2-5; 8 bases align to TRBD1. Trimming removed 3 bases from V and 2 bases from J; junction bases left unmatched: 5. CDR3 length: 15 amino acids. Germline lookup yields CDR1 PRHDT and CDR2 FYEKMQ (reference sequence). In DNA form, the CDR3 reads TGTGCCAGCAGCTTCGGACAGGGCCCTCAAGAGACCCAGTACTTC. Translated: CASSFGQGPQETQYF.

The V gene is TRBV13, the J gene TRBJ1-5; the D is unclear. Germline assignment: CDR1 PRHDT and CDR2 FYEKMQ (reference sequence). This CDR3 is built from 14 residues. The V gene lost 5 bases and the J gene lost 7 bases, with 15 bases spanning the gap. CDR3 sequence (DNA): TGTGCCAGCAGCCAGTGGCCGGAGAGACAGCCCCAGCATTTT. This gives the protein CASSQWPERQPQHF.

In DNA, the CDR3 is TGTGCCAGCAGCTCGGCGGGTCTGCGATCACCCCTCCACTTT. This gives the protein CASSSAGLRSPLHF. The chain uses TRBV14 and TRBJ1-6; D gene uncertain. This CDR3 comprises 14 residues. Germline V gene lookup returns CDR1 SGHDN and CDR2 FVKESK. V dropped 5 bases and J dropped 10 bases, with 15 bases sitting between them.

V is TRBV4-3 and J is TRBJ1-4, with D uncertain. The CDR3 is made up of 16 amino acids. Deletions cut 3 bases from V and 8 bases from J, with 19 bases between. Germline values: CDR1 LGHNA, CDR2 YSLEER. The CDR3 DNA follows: TGCGCCAGCAGCCAGAGACCCGACCCACTAGGAGAAAAACTGTTTTTT. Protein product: CASSQRPDPLGEKLFF.

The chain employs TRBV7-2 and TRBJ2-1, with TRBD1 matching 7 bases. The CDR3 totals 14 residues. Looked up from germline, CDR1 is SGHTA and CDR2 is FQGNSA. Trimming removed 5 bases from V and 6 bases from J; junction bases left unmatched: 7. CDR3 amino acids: CASSARQGTNEQFF. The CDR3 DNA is TGTGCCAGCAGCGCAAGACAGGGAACCAATGAGCAGTTCTTC. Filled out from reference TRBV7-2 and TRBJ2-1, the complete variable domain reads GAGVSQSPSNKVTEKGKDVELRCDPISGHTALYWYRQSLGQGLEFLIYFQGNSAPDKSGLPSDRFSAERTGGSVSTLTIQRTQQEDSAVYLCASSARQGTNEQFFGPGTRLTVL.